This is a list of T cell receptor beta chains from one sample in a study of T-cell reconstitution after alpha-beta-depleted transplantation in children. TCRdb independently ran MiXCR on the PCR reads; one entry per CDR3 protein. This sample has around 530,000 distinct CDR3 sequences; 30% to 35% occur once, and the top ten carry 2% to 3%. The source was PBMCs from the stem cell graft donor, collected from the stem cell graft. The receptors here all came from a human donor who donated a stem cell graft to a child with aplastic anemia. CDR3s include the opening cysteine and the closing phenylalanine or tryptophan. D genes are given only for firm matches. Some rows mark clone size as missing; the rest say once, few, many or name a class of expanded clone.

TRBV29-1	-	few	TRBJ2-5	TGCAGCTCAACCCGGGGGGCCGTAGAGACCCAGTACTTC	CSSTRGAVETQYF
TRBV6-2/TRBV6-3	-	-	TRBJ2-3	TGTGCCAGCAGTTACCGATTACCTTGGGGCATCGATACGCAGTATTTT	CASSYRLPWGIDTQYF
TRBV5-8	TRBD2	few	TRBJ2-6	TGTGCCAGCAGCTTGGCTAGCGGGAGTTCTGGGGCCAACGTCCTGACTTTC	CASSLASGSSGANVLTF
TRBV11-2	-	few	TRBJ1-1	TGTGCCAGCAGCCGGACAGCCGGTGAAGCTTTCTTT	CASSRTAGEAFF
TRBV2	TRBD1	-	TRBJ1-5	TGTGCCAGCAGTGAAAGGACAGGGGGCAATCAGCCCCAGCATTTT	CASSERTGGNQPQHF
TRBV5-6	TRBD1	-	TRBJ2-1	TGTGCCAGCAGCCAGGACAGGGGCTGGACTAAGGGGAATGAGCAGTTCTTC	CASSQDRGWTKGNEQFF
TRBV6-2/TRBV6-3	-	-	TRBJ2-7	TGTGCTAGCAATCAGCCGGACCGGTCCCGCGAGCAGTACTTC	CASNQPDRSREQYF
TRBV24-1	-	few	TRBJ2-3	TGTGCCACCAGTGATCCGACAGAACAATACCTCACAGATACGCAGTATTTT	CATSDPTEQYLTDTQYF
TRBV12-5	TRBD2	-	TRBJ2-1	TGTGCTAGTGGTTTGCCGGGAGGTGTCTCCTACAATGAGCAGTTCTTC	CASGLPGGVSYNEQFF
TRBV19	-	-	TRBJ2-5	TGTGCCAGTTGGAGCGACGAGGCGGAGACCCAGTACTTC	CASWSDEAETQYF
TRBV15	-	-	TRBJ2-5	TGTGCCACCAGCGGGGTTCGAGAGACCCAGTACTTC	CATSGVRETQYF
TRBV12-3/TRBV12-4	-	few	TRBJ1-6	TGTGCCAGCAGCCCCGGATCCGCTGGGGCCGGTCGGCATTTT	CASSPGSAGAGRHF
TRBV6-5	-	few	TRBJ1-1	TGTGCCAGCAGTTACCGACTGGTGGGCACTGAAGCTTTCTTT	CASSYRLVGTEAFF
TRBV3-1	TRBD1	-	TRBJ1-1	TGTGCCAGCAGCCGATGGGACAGGGGGCACACTGAAGCTTTCTTT	CASSRWDRGHTEAFF
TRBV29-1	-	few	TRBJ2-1	TGCAGCGTTGAATCTCCCACGGGAGATGAGCAGTTCTTC	CSVESPTGDEQFF
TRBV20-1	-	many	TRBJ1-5	TGCAGTGCCATACAGGGTAGGGCCCAGCATTTT	CSAIQGRAQHF
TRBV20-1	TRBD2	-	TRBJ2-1	TGCAGTGCTAGATCGACTAGCGGGAGGTACAATGAGCAGTTCTTC	CSARSTSGRYNEQFF
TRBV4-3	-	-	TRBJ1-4	TGCGCCAGCAGCCAAGATATTGTCGCGGGAGCAACTAATGAAAAACTGTTTTTT	CASSQDIVAGATNEKLFF
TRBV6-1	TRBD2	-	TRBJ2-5	TGTGCCAGCAACCGTCAGGGATTAGCGGGAGAGGGGGAGACCCAGTACTTC	CASNRQGLAGEGETQYF
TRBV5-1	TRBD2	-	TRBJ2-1	TGCGCCAGCAGCTTGAACCCTAGCGGGAGGCCCTACAATGAGCAGTTCTTC	CASSLNPSGRPYNEQFF
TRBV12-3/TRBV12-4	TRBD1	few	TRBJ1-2	TGTGCCAGCAGGGGGACAGGGAACTATGGCTACACCTTC	CASRGTGNYGYTF
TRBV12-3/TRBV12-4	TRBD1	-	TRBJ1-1	TGTGCCAGCAGTTTAGCTAGACAGGGGTACGGAGCTTTCTTT	CASSLARQGYGAFF
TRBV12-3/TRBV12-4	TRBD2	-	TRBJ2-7	TGTGCCAGCAGTAGACTAGCGGGGAACCCTACCTACGAGCAGTACTTC	CASSRLAGNPTYEQYF
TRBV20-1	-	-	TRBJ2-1	TGCAGTGCTAGAGTAGGCTTAGACAATGAGCAGTTCTTC	CSARVGLDNEQFF
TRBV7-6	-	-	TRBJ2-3	TGTGCCAGCAGCTTGGGTACTTACGGAAATACGCAGTATTTT	CASSLGTYGNTQYF
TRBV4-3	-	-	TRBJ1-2	TGCGCCAGCAGCCAAGATCTCGTAGCTTTCTATGGCTACACCTTC	CASSQDLVAFYGYTF
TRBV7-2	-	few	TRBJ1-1	TGTGCCAGCAGCCCCTTACCAGGGTCGACCACTGAAGCTTTCTTT	CASSPLPGSTTEAFF
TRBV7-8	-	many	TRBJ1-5	TGTGCCAGCAGCTCGGGTCAAAGGAATCAGCCCCAGCATTTT	CASSSGQRNQPQHF
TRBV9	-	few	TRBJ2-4	TGTGCCAGCAGCTACGGAGGGGGACTGTTCCTAGCCAAAAACATTCAGTACTTC	CASSYGGGLFLAKNIQYF
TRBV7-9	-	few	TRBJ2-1	TGTGCCAGCACCCTAGCTGGGGCCAGGTCCTACAATGAGCAGTTCTTC	CASTLAGARSYNEQFF
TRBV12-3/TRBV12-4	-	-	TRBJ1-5	TGTGCCAGCAGTTTAGGGGAGAATCAGCCCCAGCATTTT	CASSLGENQPQHF
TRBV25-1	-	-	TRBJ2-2	TGTGCCAGCAGTGAAGGAATTAGCTTCAAAACCCAAGGGGGCACCGGGGAGCTGTTTTTT	CASSEGISFKTQGGTGELFF
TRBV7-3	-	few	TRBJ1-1	TGTGCCAGCAGCTTGGACCGGGACACGGTGAACACTGAAGCTTTCTTT	CASSLDRDTVNTEAFF
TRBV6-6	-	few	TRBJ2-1	TGTGCCAGCAGTCACACTAGCAATGAGCAGTTCTTC	CASSHTSNEQFF
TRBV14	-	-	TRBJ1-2	TGTGCCAGCAGCCAAGTGGAGGGCTATGGCTACACCTTC	CASSQVEGYGYTF
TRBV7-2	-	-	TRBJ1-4	TGTGCCAGCAGCCTCGGGAGGGTGTCGACTAATGAAAAACTGTTTTTT	CASSLGRVSTNEKLFF
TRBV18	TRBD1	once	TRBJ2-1	TGTGCCAGCTCACCTTCCGGGACAGGGACTTACAATGAGCAGTTCTTC	CASSPSGTGTYNEQFF
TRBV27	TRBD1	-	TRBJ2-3	TGTGCCAGCACCCTGACAGGGGGAAGAGCAGATACGCAGTATTTT	CASTLTGGRADTQYF